Following are 6 T cell receptor beta chains from one sample sequenced in a study of preoperative IRX-2 immunotherapy in early breast cancer. Measured with immunoSEQ multiplex PCR; TCRdb has only the in-frame clones, and not every one. The sample contains around 40,000 clones, roughly 80% of which appear only once. Treatment reported: preoperative locoregional IRX-2 cytokine immunotherapy. The material sequenced was tumor tissue, taken after IRX-2 immunotherapy. All receptors come from a human donor with breast cancer.

DNA of the CDR3: TGCGCCAGCACCAGGAAAGGGCAGGCCGGGGCCAACGTCCTGACTTTC. Its translation: CASTRKGQAGANVLTF. The chain is built from TRBV23-1 and TRBJ2-6, with D unresolved. TRBV23-1 counts as an open reading frame of uncertain function. Trimming left V 7 bases short and J 4 bases short, with 17 bases between. The CDR3 has 16 amino acids.

This clone occurred once. The rearrangement links TRBV29-1 to TRBJ1-2; the D gene is possibly TRBD1 (5 bases). The CDR3 has 14 residues. CDR1 is SQVTM, CDR2 ANQGSEA, per germline. The V gene lost 4 bases and the J gene lost 7 bases, with 19 bases spanning the gap. Written as DNA, the CDR3 is TGCAGCGTTGCACGGACAACAACGACCAGTGGCTACACCTTC. Translating gives CSVARTTTTSGYTF.

V usage is TRBV9 and J usage is TRBJ1-5, with 7 bases matching TRBD1. The germline V gene encodes CDR1 SGDLS and CDR2 YYNGEE. The CDR3 is made up of 12 amino acids. Trimming cost V 7 bases and J 6 bases; bases outside gene matches: 4. The CDR3 spells CASGDSLQPQHF. The DNA for the CDR3 is TGTGCCAGCGGGGACAGTCTTCAGCCCCAGCATTTT.

The chain links TRBV19 to TRBJ1-1; 9 positions match TRBD1. J gave up 1 base and V 7 bases, and 10 bases lay outside the gene matches. CDR1 and CDR2 (germline): LNHDA, SQIVND (reference sequence). The CDR3 contains 16 residues. The CDR3 protein is CASTLGKDRGNTEAFF. In DNA form, the CDR3 reads TGTGCCAGTACGTTGGGGAAGGACAGGGGGAACACTGAAGCTTTCTTT. The full variable domain, completed using reference TRBV19 and TRBJ1-1, is DGGITQSPKYLFRKEGQNVTLSCEQNLNHDAMYWYRQDPGQGLRLIYYSQIVNDFQKGDIAEGYSVSREKKESFPLTVTSAQKNPTAFYLCASTLGKDRGNTEAFFGQGTRLTVV.

The chain is built from TRBV19 and TRBJ2-7; D uncertain. The CDR3 extends over 12 amino acids. V was pared by 6 bases and J by 0 bases, with 6 bases between. The V gene's germline CDR1 is LNHDA and CDR2 SQIVND (reference sequence). The CDR3 coding sequence is TGTGCCAGTAGCCTCGGCTCCTACGAGCAGTACTTC. Residues: CASSLGSYEQYF.

This clone was seen a few times. J is TRBJ1-6 and V is TRBV7-7; 7 bases line up with TRBD1. The germline V gene encodes CDR1 SSHAT and CDR2 FNYEAQ (reference sequence). The V and J ends lost 6 bases and 4 bases, in that order; junction bases with no gene match: 3. This CDR3 has 14 residues. DNA of the CDR3: TGTGCCAGCAGTGGACAGGCTTATAATTCACCCCTCCACTTT. This translates into CASSGQAYNSPLHF. Filled out from reference TRBV7-7 and TRBJ1-6, the complete variable domain reads GAGVSQSPRYKVTKRGQDVTLRCDPISSHATLYWYQQALGQGPEFLTYFNYEAQPDKSGLPSDRFSAERPEGSISTLTIQRTEQRDSAMYRCASSGQAYNSPLHFGNGTRLTVT.